This passage covers 8 T cell receptor beta chains from one sample sequenced in a study of response to subunit inactivated influenza vaccine. MiXCR was run by TCRdb on the RT-PCR reads, yielding one entry per CDR3 protein. Among some 640,000 distinct CDR3 sequences listed, roughly 13% were seen once. Specimen: PBMCs from blood, collected roughly 15 days before vaccination. Source of these receptors: a man in his forties or fifties who received an inactivated influenza vaccine.

This clonotype turned up a few times. The CDR3 DNA reads TGCAGTGCTAGCTGGGGGAGTTACAATGAGCAGTTCTTC. Its translation is CSASWGSYNEQFF. The chain has TRBV20-1 and TRBJ2-1; tentatively, D is TRBD1 or TRBD2 (5 bases each). This CDR3 is 13 amino acids long. CDR1 and CDR2 (germline): DFQATT, SNEGSKA (reference sequence). V was shortened by 3 bases and J by 4 bases, with 10 bases between the two germline ends.

This clonotype was detected ten times or more. The V and J genes are TRBV7-8 and TRBJ2-1; either TRBD1 or TRBD2 may supply D (5 bases each). V dropped 2 bases and J dropped 5 bases, with 13 bases sitting between them. From germline, CDR1 is SGHVS and CDR2 FQNEAQ. The CDR3 loop spans 15 amino acids. DNA for the CDR3: TGTGCCAGCAGCTTACCCCGACAGCGGAACAATGAGCAGTTCTTC. Protein product: CASSLPRQRNNEQFF.

The sample holds many counts of this clonotype. This chain links TRBV7-2 with TRBJ2-2; D not certain. The CDR3 is 12 residues long. Germline CDR1 SGHTA, CDR2 FQGNSA. V was cut by 3 bases and J by 6 bases, with 5 bases left in between. The CDR3 loop reads CASSFVAGELFF. The CDR3 coding sequence is TGTGCCAGCAGCTTTGTAGCCGGGGAGCTGTTTTTT.

This clonotype has only a few counts. The chain has TRBV7-8 and TRBJ2-1, with 9 bases that match TRBD1. The CDR3 is 18 residues long. CDR1 is SGHVS and CDR2 is FQNEAQ in the germline V gene. With V trimmed by 4 bases and J by 8 bases, 18 bases remained unmatched. CDR3 sequence reads: CASSSRTGAPRSADEQFF. CDR3 bases: TGTGCCAGCAGCTCACGGACAGGGGCGCCTAGGTCGGCGGATGAGCAGTTCTTC.

A few counts support this clonotype. J is TRBJ2-1 and V is TRBV20-1; possible D gene TRBD2, 5 bases. The CDR3 spans 18 residues. The ends were cut back, 0 bases at V and 1 base at J, with 19 bases in the middle. Germline loops: CDR1 DFQATT, CDR2 SNEGSKA (reference sequence). CDR3 sequence (DNA): TGCAGTGCTAGAGATTTTTCGGCGCGGGTGCAATCCTACAATGAGCAGTTCTTC. This gives the protein CSARDFSARVQSYNEQFF.

This clonotype was seen more than once but under ten times. This chain joins TRBV9 and TRBJ1-2; TRBD1 might be the D (5 bases). The CDR3 contains 15 residues. From germline, CDR1 is SGDLS and CDR2 YYNGEE. V was shortened by 3 bases and J by 3 bases, with 15 bases between the two germline ends. The CDR3 nucleotides read TGTGCCAGCAGCGCGAAGGACAAGCTCGACTATGGCTACACCTTC. It codes for CASSAKDKLDYGYTF.

This clonotype was seen ten or more times. The chain uses TRBV11-2 and TRBJ2-2; TRBD1 aligns across 8 bases. Trimming took 5 bases from V and 5 from J; bases not matched to a gene: 10. The germline CDR1 and CDR2 sequences are SGHAT and FQNNGV. The CDR3 loop spans 16 amino acids. The CDR3: CASSIRQGLGTGELFF. The CDR3, as DNA: TGTGCCAGCAGCATAAGACAGGGGTTGGGTACCGGGGAGCTGTTTTTT.

This clonotype was observed a few times. The rearrangement uses TRBV5-1 and TRBJ1-1; perhaps TRBD1 as D (5 bases). The CDR3 extends over 12 amino acids. V lost 0 bases and J lost 6, with 6 bases in between. Per the germline V gene, CDR1 is SGHRS and CDR2 is YFSETQ. The CDR3 nucleotides are TGCGCCAGCAGCTTGGGGGACGCTGAAGCTTTCTTT. This encodes CASSLGDAEAFF. Variable domain in full (rest from reference TRBV5-1 and TRBJ1-1): KAGVTQTPRYLIKTRGQQVTLSCSPISGHRSVSWYQQTPGQGLQFLFEYFSETQRNKGNFPGRFSGRQFSNSRSEMNVSTLELGDSALYLCASSLGDAEAFFGQGTRLTVV.